This is a list of T cell receptor beta chains from one sample in a study of cytomegalovirus exposure and HLA in healthy donors. Produced via immunoSEQ multiplex PCR; TCRdb's table is partial and in-frame only. The data contain more than 110,000 clones, around 80% of them singletons. Sequenced: PBMCs. These TCRs come from a man under 40 in good health and CMV-seronegative. Both conserved end residues are part of each CDR3. D genes are given only for firm matches. Clone sizes are given selectively: once, few, many, or a class where the clone is expanded.

CDR3 length | J gene | clone size | V gene | D gene | CDR3 DNA | CDR3 protein
15 | TRBJ1-4 | . | TRBV5-8 | TRBD1 | TGTGCCAGCAGCCGCCGACAGGGAACTAATGAAAAACTGTTTTTT | CASSRRQGTNEKLFF
15 | TRBJ1-2 | . | TRBV29-1 | TRBD1 | TGCAGCGTTGAAAAAGAAGGGGGCCCTCTAACGGGCTACACCTTC | CSVEKEGGPLTGYTF
15 | TRBJ2-1 | . | TRBV5-6 | TRBD2 | TGTGCCAGCAGCTTCGGCGGGGGGGCCAAAAATGAGCAGTTCTTC | CASSFGGGAKNEQFF
16 | TRBJ2-5 | . | TRBV10-3 | TRBD2 | TGTGCCATCAGTGAGTCGAGTGGACTAGGCCAAGAGACCCAGTACTTC | CAISESSGLGQETQYF
15 | TRBJ1-1 | . | TRBV5-5 | . | TGTGCCACTCAAGTGCGGGGAAACATGAACACTGAAGCTTTCTTT | CATQVRGNMNTEAFF
16 | TRBJ2-5 | . | TRBV6-1 | TRBD1 | TGTGCCAGCAGTGAGATTGTTGGGACAGGAGGAGAGACCCAGTACTTC | CASSEIVGTGGETQYF
12 | TRBJ2-5 | few | TRBV29-1 | . | TGCAGCGTTGTAGGCAGGGAAGAGACCCAGTACTTC | CSVVGREETQYF
14 | TRBJ1-4 | . | TRBV6-1 | TRBD1 | TGTGCCAGCACCTCCTGGACAGGGGCTCAAAAACTGTTTTTT | CASTSWTGAQKLFF
13 | TRBJ1-5 | . | TRBV2 | . | TGTGCCAGCAGTGGGGGGGGGATTCAGCCCCAGCATTTT | CASSGGGIQPQHF
11 | TRBJ2-3 | once | TRBV28 | . | TGTGCCAGCAGTTCGGGGAGAAAGCAGTATTTT | CASSSGRKQYF
16 | TRBJ2-3 | . | TRBV12-5 | TRBD1 | TGTGCTAGTGCCCTCGGGACAGGGGCGAGCACAGATACGCAGTATTTT | CASALGTGASTDTQYF
14 | TRBJ1-1 | . | TRBV5-1 | . | TGCGCCAGCAGCTTGGGTGCCAGTGACACTGAAGCTTTCTTT | CASSLGASDTEAFF
13 | TRBJ2-3 | . | TRBV7-2 | . | TGTGCCAGCACCACCAACTCGGTAGATACGCAGTATTTT | CASTTNSVDTQYF
13 | TRBJ2-3 | few | TRBV7-9 | . | TGTGCCAGCAGCTTAGGCGGAACAGATACGCAGTATTTT | CASSLGGTDTQYF
15 | TRBJ2-1 | . | TRBV10-3 | TRBD2 | TGTGCCATCAGTGTCACTAGCGGGGGGTACAATGAGCAGTTCTTC | CAISVTSGGYNEQFF
16 | TRBJ1-3 | . | TRBV6-6 | . | TGTGCCAGCAGTGCCCGGCCCTCGGGCTCTGGAAACACCATATATTTT | CASSARPSGSGNTIYF
14 | TRBJ2-7 | . | TRBV9 | TRBD2 | TGTGCCAGCAGCGCAGGACTAGCGGGTTACGAGCAGTACTTC | CASSAGLAGYEQYF
14 | TRBJ2-1 | . | TRBV4-2 | . | TGTGCCAGCAGCCAAGAGGGTATAGGTGCGGTGCAGTTCTTC | CASSQEGIGAVQFF
17 | TRBJ1-2 | . | TRBV19 | TRBD1 | TGTGCCAGTAGTACCAACCGGGACAGGGGGCGTCACTATGGCTACACCTTC | CASSTNRDRGRHYGYTF
15 | TRBJ2-6 | . | TRBV9 | . | TGTGCCAGCAGCGTAGTGGGAGTCATGCCCAACGTCCTGACTTTC | CASSVVGVMPNVLTF
14 | TRBJ1-5 | . | TRBV6-5 | . | TGTGCCAGCAGCCTCTTCCAGAGCAATCAGCCCCAGCATTTT | CASSLFQSNQPQHF
14 | TRBJ2-3 | . | TRBV7-6 | TRBD1 | TGTGCCAGCAGCATGGGACAGGGCACAGATACGCAGTATTTT | CASSMGQGTDTQYF
18 | TRBJ2-7 | . | TRBV27 | . | TGTGCCAGCAGTTTAAGAGGAACTAGAACGCTCCGCCCCTACGAGCAGTACTTC | CASSLRGTRTLRPYEQYF
17 | TRBJ2-7 | . | TRBV29-1 | . | TGCAGCGTTGAAAGTGAGGCAGGGGGGACCCGGGGGATGGAGCAGTACTTC | CSVESEAGGTRGMEQYF
17 | TRBJ1-5 | . | TRBV10-3 | TRBD1 | TGTGCCATCAGCAACCGGGACAGTGGCACCGGGAATCAGCCCCAGCATTTT | CAISNRDSGTGNQPQHF
15 | TRBJ1-1 | . | TRBV11-2 | TRBD1 | TGTGCCAGCAGCGAATCCGGGACAGAGAACACTGAAGCTTTCTTT | CASSESGTENTEAFF
14 | TRBJ2-5 | once | TRBV6-5 | TRBD1 | TGTGCCAGCAGTTCCGCGGGACAGGGAAAGACCCAGTACTTC | CASSSAGQGKTQYF
13 | TRBJ2-6 | . | TRBV29-1 | . | TGCAGCGTTCACGGTTCTGGGGCCAACGTCCTGACTTTC | CSVHGSGANVLTF
15 | TRBJ1-3 | . | TRBV5-1 | . | TGCGCCAGCAGCTCCGGCCCAGGGACTGGAAACACCATATATTTT | CASSSGPGTGNTIYF
18 | TRBJ2-3 | . | TRBV7-9 | TRBD1 | TGTGCCAGCAGCTTAGGAGTTGGGACAGGTCCTCTCACAGATACGCAGTATTTT | CASSLGVGTGPLTDTQYF
14 | TRBJ1-5 | once | TRBV28 | . | TGTGCCAGCAGTTTATTTCCCGGCAATCAGCCCCAGCATTTT | CASSLFPGNQPQHF
15 | TRBJ1-3 | . | TRBV6-5 | . | TGTGCCAGCAGTCAAAACGGAGTCTCTGGAAACACCATATATTTT | CASSQNGVSGNTIYF
16 | TRBJ2-7 | . | TRBV28 | TRBD2 | TGTGCCAGCAGTCCTATTGGACTAGCGGGGGCCTACGAGCAGTACTTC | CASSPIGLAGAYEQYF
18 | TRBJ1-4 | few | TRBV25-1 | TRBD1 | TGTGCCAGCAGTGAATATCAGACAGGGACACGGGTTAATGAAAAACTGTTTTTT | CASSEYQTGTRVNEKLFF
13 | TRBJ2-7 | . | TRBV4-2 | . | TGTGCCAGCAGCCAAGATCGCGCCACGAAGCAGTACTTC | CASSQDRATKQYF
15 | TRBJ1-3 | . | TRBV6-6 | . | TGTGCCAGCAGTACCCCCAGGGCCGGGGGAAACACCATATATTTT | CASSTPRAGGNTIYF
13 | TRBJ2-5 | . | TRBV6-1 | . | TGTGCCAGCAGTGAAGCGCTTCGGGAGACCCAGTACTTC | CASSEALRETQYF
15 | TRBJ1-2 | few | TRBV6-5 | . | TGTGCCAGCAGTTACGACGGGGGGCCCGTAGCAGGCTACACCTTC | CASSYDGGPVAGYTF
18 | TRBJ2-1 | . | TRBV25-1 | TRBD1 | TGTGCCAGCAGTGATATCGGGACAGCCTCCAGCTCCTACAATGAGCAGTTCTTC | CASSDIGTASSSYNEQFF
16 | TRBJ2-7 | few | TRBV6-5 | TRBD1 | TGTGCCAGCAGTTACACTACAGGACAGGGGGCCTACGAGCAGTACTTC | CASSYTTGQGAYEQYF
17 | TRBJ1-4 | . | TRBV28 | TRBD1 | TGTGCCAGCAGTCCCATGAGTGGGGGACAGAATAATGAAAAACTGTTTTTT | CASSPMSGGQNNEKLFF